The sequence of this T cell receptor (beta chain) was determined in a study of identical twins. TCRdb called the 5' RACE reads again in MiXCR, with one record for every CDR3 protein. The sample shows 250,000 to 300,000 distinct CDR3 sequences, around 8% of them seen only once. This clonotype was picked up many times. Germline lookup yields CDR1 SQVTM and CDR2 ANQGSEA. CDR3 length equals 13 residues. The V and J ends lost 5 bases and 1 base respectively, with 8 bases between them. These data were also reused for a study on yellow fever vaccine responses in identical twins.

The material sequenced was CD8+ T cells sorted from blood. The gene calls are TRBV29-1 and TRBJ2-2, with D perhaps given as TRBD1 or TRBD2 (5 bases each). This sequence originates from a woman between 18 and 29 years old in good health. CDR3 amino acids: CSVRGENTGELFF. The CDR3 nucleotides are TGCAGCGTTCGAGGGGAGAACACCGGGGAGCTGTTTTTT.